This T cell receptor beta chain was profiled in a study of identical twins. In the case of this clonotype: Its target is unknown.

Via MiXCR, TCRdb re-called the 5' RACE reads, giving one row per CDR3 protein. The repertoire holds a few hundred thousand distinct CDR3 sequences, with under 9.5% as singletons. The CDR3 is 14 amino acids. V gave up 3 bases and J gave up 5 bases, with 13 bases separating them. General study results and limits: Among out-of-frame alpha sequences shared by twins, low generation probability occurred in excess. Among beta out-of-frame sequences, excess sharing between twins appeared weaker.

The sample was also linked to a second study, of yellow fever vaccine responses in identical twins. That study adds: Twin vaccine T cell responses reportedly seemed partly convergent, partly personalized.

V and J are TRBV12-3 or TRBV12-4 and TRBJ1-2, with a tentative D call TRBD1 (5 bases). This sequence originates from a woman aged 18-29 years in good health. The sample was memory (CD45RO+) T cells sorted from blood. The CDR3 reads CASSFNQGRYGYTF. CDR3 DNA: TGTGCCAGCAGTTTCAACCAGGGTAGATATGGCTACACCTTC.